This entry is about one T cell receptor beta chain. These data belong to a study of radiotherapy plus CTLA-4 blockade in lung cancer. Clones were read by immunoSEQ multiplex PCR, and TCRdb kept only the in-frame ones, dropping some. The sample has tens of thousands of clones, about 88% seen once. Germline assignment: CDR1 MNHEY and CDR2 SVGAGI. The CDR3 extends over 14 amino acids. V dropped 6 bases and J dropped 3; count of bases not matched to a gene: 8. This TCR derives from a human donor with non-small cell lung cancer that progressed on radiotherapy plus ipilimumab. The sequences come from peripheral blood, collected from a patient treated with radiotherapy plus ipilimumab. This chain joins TRBV6-5 and TRBJ2-7; 7 nucleotides line up with TRBD1. The CDR3 bases are TGTGCCAGCAGGAAAGGGACAGAGAACTACGAGCAGTACTTC. Amino acid sequence: CASRKGTENYEQYF.